The T cell receptor beta chain described here comes from a study of blood T cell repertoires in COVID-19. Original processing methods: Scientists estimated how many nucleated cells there were by amplifying reference gene primers. Clones were sequenced by immunoSEQ multiplex PCR, and TCRdb holds only the in-frame ones, with some missing. The V and J calls and the clone size are those of that table, but D and trimming were determined from the DNA. The sample contains roughly 280,000 clones, roughly 91% of which appear only once. The length of the CDR3 is 16 residues. Trimming took 4 bases from V and 2 from J, leaving 16 bases between them. The germline V gene encodes CDR1 SGHRS and CDR2 YFSETQ. Membership in each cohort depended on participant-reported clinical history.

The V call is TRBV5-1, the J call TRBJ1-3, with D hard to call. This sequence was found in a woman aged 55-70 years who had recovered from COVID-19. The sample was PBMCs or T cells enriched from blood (not recorded which). The CDR3 nucleotides are TGCGCCAGCAGCCCTGGGCCCGGAGGGCCTGGAAACACCATATATTTT. Protein: CASSPGPGGPGNTIYF. Supplemented by reference TRBV5-1 and TRBJ1-3, the full variable domain reads KAGVTQTPRYLIKTRGQQVTLSCSPISGHRSVSWYQQTPGQGLQFLFEYFSETQRNKGNFPGRFSGRQFSNSRSEMNVSTLELGDSALYLCASSPGPGGPGNTIYFGEGSWLTVV.